This entry lists 32 T cell receptor beta chains sequenced from one sample in a study of cytotoxic CD8 clonotypes in ibrutinib-treated CLL. TCRdb's copy holds only in-frame clones and misses some; the assay was immunoSEQ multiplex PCR. The table shows 130,000 to 150,000 clones, with about 79% occurring only once. The sample was PBMCs, taken after 12 months of ibrutinib treatment. These receptor sequences come from a human donor with chronic lymphocytic leukemia.

The V call is TRBV28, the J call TRBJ2-5, with TRBD1 as a possible D gene (5 bases). Trimming shortened V by 2 bases and J by 5 bases, and 15 bases separated the two germline ends. Looked up from germline, CDR1 is MDHEN and CDR2 is SYDVKM. This CDR3 has 15 amino acids. This chain's CDR3 is CASSLGQGPRETQYF. CDR3 in DNA: TGTGCCAGCAGTTTAGGGCAGGGCCCGAGGGAGACCCAGTACTTC.

The V and J genes are TRBV12-1 and TRBJ2-6; the DNA was not used to check the table's D call, TRBD2. TRBV12-1 is assigned pseudogene status. This CDR3 is 19 amino acids long. The CDR3 sequence is CASSPEAPTYHSGANVLTF. Here the CDR3 DNA reads TGTGCCAGCAGCCCCGAGGCACCTACTTACCACTCTGGGGCCAACGTCCTGACTTTC.

The V gene is TRBV27, the J gene TRBJ2-4; D is uncertain. Trimming cost V 4 bases and J 2 bases, with 9 bases left between them. The CDR3 runs to 14 residues. Germline V gene data show CDR1 as MNHEY and CDR2 as SMNVEV (reference sequence). As DNA, the CDR3 is TGTGCCAGCAGTTCCCGGAAAACCAAAAACATTCAGTACTTC. Translated, it gives CASSSRKTKNIQYF.

This sequence joins TRBV7-2 and TRBJ2-1, with 10 bases aligning to TRBD1. The V gene end was trimmed by 5 bases and the J gene end by 3 bases; junction bases not matched to a gene: 7. The CDR3 is 16 amino acids. CDR1 is SGHTA, CDR2 FQGNSA, per germline. The CDR3 loop is CASSQGGTGVYNEQFF. The CDR3 DNA reads as TGTGCCAGCAGCCAGGGGGGGACAGGGGTCTACAATGAGCAGTTCTTC.

The chain joins TRBV11-2 to TRBJ2-1, with a possible D match to TRBD1 (5 bases). Germline loops: CDR1 SGHAT, CDR2 FQNNGV. The length of the CDR3 is 13 residues. Trimming pared 5 bases from V and 6 bases from J, leaving 11 bases between. As DNA, the CDR3 is TGTGCCAGCAGCAGGGGTATACGCAATGAGCAGTTCTTC. It is translated as CASSRGIRNEQFF.

This clone was observed a single time. V gene TRBV14 combines with J gene TRBJ2-3; D is unclear. Between the trimmed V and J ends, which lost 2 bases and 0 bases, there was a span of 12 bases. CDR3 length: 16 residues. CDR1 SGHDN and CDR2 FVKESK come from the germline V gene. DNA for the CDR3: TGTGCCAGCAGCCAAAATAGGGTCTCTAGCACAGATACGCAGTATTTT. Translated: CASSQNRVSSTDTQYF.

J is TRBJ2-7 and V is TRBV27; D is unclear. The ends were cut back, 5 bases at V and 2 bases at J, with 16 bases in the middle. This CDR3 contains 15 residues. Germline CDR1 is MNHEY and CDR2 is SMNVEV (reference sequence). The CDR3 spells CASSEAPLGAYEQYF. In DNA form, the CDR3 reads TGTGCCAGCAGTGAGGCTCCGCTCGGTGCCTACGAGCAGTACTTC.

The V and J genes are TRBV9 and TRBJ2-1, with 7 bases lining up with TRBD2. This CDR3 spans 13 amino acids. The germline CDR1 and CDR2 sequences are SGDLS and YYNGEE. After removal of 7 bases from V and 5 bases from J, the junction contained 6 bases not matched to a gene. The CDR3 nucleotides read TGTGCCAGCGTTACTAGCGTGAACAATGAGCAGTTCTTC. It encodes CASVTSVNNEQFF.

CDR3 in amino acids: CAISERLVADGYTF. The CDR3 DNA sequence: TGTGCCATCAGTGAAAGATTAGTGGCGGATGGCTACACCTTC. The chain is built from TRBV10-3 and TRBJ1-2; D is unresolved. V lost 3 bases, J lost 6 bases, and 14 bases lay in between. This CDR3 contains 14 residues. Germline CDR1 is ENHRY and CDR2 is SYGVKD.

This chain joins TRBV11-2 and TRBJ1-2; TRBD1 might be the D (5 bases). Germline V gene data show CDR1 as SGHAT and CDR2 as FQNNGV. The V end lost 5 bases, the J end lost 4 bases, and 17 bases lay between the germline ends. The CDR3 runs to 15 residues. The CDR3 nucleotides read TGTGCCAGCAGCCCTTTCGAGCAGGGTGTCTATGGCTACACCTTC. Its translation: CASSPFEQGVYGYTF.

The chain is built from TRBV10-3 and TRBJ2-7, with D hard to call. The CDR3 spans 13 residues. The V gene's germline CDR1 is ENHRY and CDR2 SYGVKD. V was trimmed by 3 bases and J by 4 bases, leaving 10 bases between them. The CDR3 nucleotides are TGTGCCATCAGTGACTCCCCGGGTTACGAGCAGTACTTC. This sequence encodes CAISDSPGYEQYF.

V and J are TRBV4-3 and TRBJ2-1; the match to TRBD2 covers 12 bases. The junction had 1 base not matched to a gene; V was cut back by 2 bases and J by 5 bases. CDR1 is LGHNA and CDR2 is YSLEER in the germline V gene. The CDR3 spans 15 residues. The CDR3 DNA sequence: TGCGCCAGCAGCCAACTAGCGGGAGGGCACAATGAGCAGTTCTTC. Translating it yields CASSQLAGGHNEQFF.

J is TRBJ2-7 and V is TRBV7-9; TRBD2 agrees at 13 bases. This CDR3 region has 16 residues. Trimming cost V 5 bases and J 7 bases; bases outside gene matches: 11. Germline V gives CDR1 SEHNR, CDR2 FQNEAQ (reference sequence). The CDR3 DNA is TGTGCCAGCAGCCCGTGGACTAGCGGGAGAAGCATGGAGCAGTACTTC. Residues: CASSPWTSGRSMEQYF.

The rearrangement joins TRBV6-5 to TRBJ1-5; no clear D. Germline V gene sequence: CDR1 MNHEY, CDR2 SVGAGI. V lost 2 bases and J 2 bases, leaving 4 bases between the germline ends. CDR3 length: 13 residues. The CDR3 region has the DNA TGTGCCAGCAGTTACAGGGGCAATCAGCCCCAGCATTTT. Translated, it gives CASSYRGNQPQHF.

This clone was found once. The chain employs TRBV5-1 and TRBJ2-2; D uncertain. There are 14 residues in the CDR3. From germline, CDR1 is SGHRS and CDR2 YFSETQ. The ends were cut back, 0 bases at V and 4 bases at J, with 7 bases in the middle. The CDR3 coding sequence is TGCGCCAGCAGCTTGGCGGGCTTCACCGGGGAGCTGTTTTTT. Amino acid sequence: CASSLAGFTGELFF.

This chain joins TRBV5-5 and TRBJ2-7; D uncertain. The CDR3 sequence is 12 residues long. Trimming cost V 2 bases and J 6 bases, with 9 bases left between them. Germline CDR1 and CDR2: SGHKS and YYEKEE (reference sequence). The CDR3 sequence: CASSFSGGEQYF. DNA of the CDR3: TGTGCCAGCAGCTTTTCCGGTGGCGAGCAGTACTTC. Full variable domain (missing parts from reference TRBV5-5 and TRBJ2-7): DAGVTQSPTHLIKTRGQQVTLRCSPISGHKSVSWYQQVLGQGPQFIFQYYEKEERGRGNFPDRFSARQFPNYSSELNVNALLLGDSALYLCASSFSGGEQYFGPGTRLTVT.

V usage is TRBV7-8 and J usage is TRBJ1-4, with unresolved D. V was pared by 4 bases and J by 8 bases, with 11 bases between. The CDR3 loop spans 13 amino acids. Germline V gene lookup returns CDR1 SGHVS and CDR2 FQNEAQ. The CDR3 protein is CASSSGVGEKLFF. The CDR3 DNA sequence: TGTGCCAGCAGCTCGGGCGTGGGGGAAAAACTGTTTTTT.

V is TRBV25-1 and J is TRBJ2-1, with D unclear. Trimming removed 5 bases from V and 3 bases from J, with 8 bases in between. The CDR3 runs to 13 residues. The germline gives CDR1 MGHDK, CDR2 SYGVNS. CDR3 in DNA: TGTGCCAGCAGTCCAGCGCTCTACAATGAGCAGTTCTTC. Its translation: CASSPALYNEQFF.

The V gene is TRBV11-2, the J gene TRBJ1-1, with unresolved D. Germline CDR1 SGHAT, CDR2 FQNNGV. Deletions cut 1 base from V and 3 bases from J, with 9 bases between. The CDR3 contains 14 residues. This CDR3 reads CASSLVRRDTEAFF. As DNA, the CDR3 is TGTGCCAGCAGCTTAGTACGTCGGGACACTGAAGCTTTCTTT.

Turning to this clone: This sample includes further DNA sequences coding for the same CDR3. The chain links TRBV18 to TRBJ2-1, with D possibly matching TRBD2 (5 bases). CDR1 and CDR2 from the germline V gene are KGHSH and LQKENI. The V end was cut by 1 base, the J end by 8 bases, with 6 bases between. This CDR3 has 12 residues. This CDR3 is CASSPRGYEQFF. The CDR3 DNA is TGTGCCAGCTCACCACGAGGGTATGAGCAGTTCTTC.

The rearrangement uses TRBV7-9 and TRBJ1-1, with a possible D match to TRBD1 (6 bases). Germline V gene sequence: CDR1 SEHNR, CDR2 FQNEAQ (reference sequence). V shed 1 base and J shed 3 bases, with 12 bases lying between them. This CDR3 is 15 amino acids long. The CDR3 sequence: CASSLDSQGHTEAFF. The CDR3 DNA sequence: TGTGCCAGCAGCTTAGATTCGCAGGGGCACACTGAAGCTTTCTTT.

The chain carries TRBV7-9 and TRBJ2-1; D tentatively fits TRBD1 or TRBD2 (6 bases each). Trimming removed 1 base at V and 1 base at J, with 11 bases between. Per the germline V gene, CDR1 is SEHNR and CDR2 is FQNEAQ (reference sequence). The CDR3 is 16 amino acids. Here the CDR3 DNA reads TGTGCCAGCAGCTTAGGGGGGGCCAGTTCCTACAATGAGCAGTTCTTC. It yields the protein CASSLGGASSYNEQFF.

Only a few counts were recorded for this clone. J is TRBJ1-2 and V is TRBV9; no definite D call. V was clipped by 4 bases and J by 4 bases, with 14 bases between them. CDR3 size: 14 residues. Germline CDR1 reads SGDLS; CDR2 reads YYNGEE. DNA of the CDR3: TGTGCCAGCAGCAATGCTTTCACCACCTATGGCTACACCTTC. Translated, it gives CASSNAFTTYGYTF.

The chain recombines TRBV18 with TRBJ2-5; 8 bases line up with TRBD1. Per germline, CDR1 KGHSH and CDR2 LQKENI. The junction had 2 bases not matched to a gene; V was cut back by 3 bases and J by 2 bases. The CDR3 totals 14 residues. CDR3 nucleotide sequence: TGTGCCAGCTCACCCACAGGGGGTCAAGAGACCCAGTACTTC. It yields the protein CASSPTGGQETQYF.

This clone is a singleton in its sample. The V gene is TRBV7-9, the J gene TRBJ2-3; D is perhaps TRBD1 or TRBD2 (5 bases each). This CDR3 is built from 13 residues. The V end was cut by 6 bases, the J end by 5 bases, with 12 bases between. Germline V gene data show CDR1 as SEHNR and CDR2 as FQNEAQ (reference sequence). The chain's CDR3 is CASRDGAGDTQYF. The CDR3 bases are TGTGCCAGCAGGGACGGGGCAGGAGATACGCAGTATTTT.

In this sample, this clone turned up a few times. This sequence joins TRBV18 and TRBJ1-1; a possible D gene is TRBD1 (5 bases). CDR1 is KGHSH and CDR2 is LQKENI in the germline V gene. CDR3 size: 13 residues. Trimming stripped 4 bases from V and 1 base from J, with 7 bases between. CDR3 sequence: CASSQQANTEAFF. The CDR3 DNA follows: TGTGCCAGCTCACAACAGGCGAACACTGAAGCTTTCTTT.

This clone was counted only a few times. The chain has TRBV11-2 and TRBJ2-5; 7 bases match TRBD2. This CDR3 contains 13 residues. V shed 2 bases and J 5 bases; nucleotides not matched to a gene: 2. Per the germline V gene, CDR1 is SGHAT and CDR2 is FQNNGV. The CDR3 DNA is TGTGCCAGCAGCTTACAGGGAGGGGAGACCCAGTACTTC. This encodes CASSLQGGETQYF.

The J gene is TRBJ1-2, the V gene TRBV6-1; D is uncertain. V lost 3 bases, J lost 8 bases, and 4 bases lay in between. The CDR3 is made up of 10 amino acids. CDR1 is MNHNS, CDR2 SASEGT, per germline. CDR3 amino acids: CASSEYGYTF. The CDR3, as DNA: TGTGCCAGCAGTGAGTACGGCTACACCTTC.

This sequence joins TRBV7-2 and TRBJ2-3; a weak D match, TRBD1 (5 bases). The V end lost 6 bases, the J end lost 2 bases, and 15 bases lay between the germline ends. The CDR3 consists of 15 residues. Germline V CDR1 and CDR2: SGHTA, FQGNSA. CDR3 sequence (DNA): TGTGCCAGCAGGACATGGCAGGGCCTCACAGATACGCAGTATTTT. It yields the protein CASRTWQGLTDTQYF.

The chain couples TRBV30 to TRBJ1-4; 9 nucleotides align to TRBD1. Germline CDR1 GTSNPN, CDR2 SVGIG (reference sequence). The J segment lost 6 bases and the V segment lost 0 bases, leaving 2 bases of the junction unmatched. This CDR3 has 14 residues. The CDR3 region is CAWSVGTGYEKLFF. In nucleotides, the CDR3 is TGTGCCTGGAGTGTCGGGACAGGGTATGAAAAACTGTTTTTT.

V is TRBV6-5 and J is TRBJ1-1; D possibly corresponds to TRBD1 (6 bases). This CDR3 spans 14 amino acids. V was trimmed by 5 bases and J by 5 bases, leaving 15 bases between them. Germline V gene lookup returns CDR1 MNHEY and CDR2 SVGAGI. CDR3 in DNA: TGTGCCAGCAGTGCCTTCGGGGGCCGGACTGAAGCTTTCTTT. It specifies CASSAFGGRTEAFF.

The rearrangement uses TRBV30 and TRBJ2-1; TRBD2 matches 10 bases. J gave up 9 bases and V 4 bases, and 18 bases lay outside the gene matches. This CDR3 contains 17 residues. Germline CDR1 is GTSNPN and CDR2 is SVGIG (reference sequence). The CDR3, as DNA: TGTGCCTGGACTCTGTTTCGGGCAGCGGGGGGGTATACTGAGCAGTTCTTC. Protein sequence: CAWTLFRAAGGYTEQFF.